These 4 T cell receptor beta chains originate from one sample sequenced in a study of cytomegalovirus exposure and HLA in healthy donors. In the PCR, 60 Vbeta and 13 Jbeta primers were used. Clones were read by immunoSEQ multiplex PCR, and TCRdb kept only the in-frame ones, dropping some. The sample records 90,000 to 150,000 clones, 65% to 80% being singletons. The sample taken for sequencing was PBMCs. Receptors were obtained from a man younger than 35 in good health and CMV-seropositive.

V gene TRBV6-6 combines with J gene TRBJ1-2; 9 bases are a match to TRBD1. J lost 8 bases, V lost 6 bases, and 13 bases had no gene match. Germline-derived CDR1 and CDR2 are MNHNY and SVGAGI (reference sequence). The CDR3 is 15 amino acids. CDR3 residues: CASSRQGQGREGYTF. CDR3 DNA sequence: TGTGCCAGCAGCCGACAGGGACAGGGCAGGGAGGGCTACACCTTC.

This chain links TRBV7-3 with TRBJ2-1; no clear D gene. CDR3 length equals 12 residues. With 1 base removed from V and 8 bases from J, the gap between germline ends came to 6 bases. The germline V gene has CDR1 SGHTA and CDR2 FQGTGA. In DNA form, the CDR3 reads TGTGCCAGCAGCTTAAATACATATGAGCAGTTCTTC. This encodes CASSLNTYEQFF.

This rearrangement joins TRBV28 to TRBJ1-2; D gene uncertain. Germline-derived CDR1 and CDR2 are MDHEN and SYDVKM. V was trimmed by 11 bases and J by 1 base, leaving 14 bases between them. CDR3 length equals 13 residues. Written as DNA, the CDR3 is TGTGCCTGCTGGGGAGCGTTTAACTATGGCTACACCTTC. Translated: CACWGAFNYGYTF.

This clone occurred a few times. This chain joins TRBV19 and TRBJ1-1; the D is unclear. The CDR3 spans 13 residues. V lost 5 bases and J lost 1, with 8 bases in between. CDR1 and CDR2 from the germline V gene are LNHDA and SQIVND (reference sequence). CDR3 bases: TGTGCCAGTAGTCCCTCACAGAACACTGAAGCTTTCTTT. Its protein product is CASSPSQNTEAFF.